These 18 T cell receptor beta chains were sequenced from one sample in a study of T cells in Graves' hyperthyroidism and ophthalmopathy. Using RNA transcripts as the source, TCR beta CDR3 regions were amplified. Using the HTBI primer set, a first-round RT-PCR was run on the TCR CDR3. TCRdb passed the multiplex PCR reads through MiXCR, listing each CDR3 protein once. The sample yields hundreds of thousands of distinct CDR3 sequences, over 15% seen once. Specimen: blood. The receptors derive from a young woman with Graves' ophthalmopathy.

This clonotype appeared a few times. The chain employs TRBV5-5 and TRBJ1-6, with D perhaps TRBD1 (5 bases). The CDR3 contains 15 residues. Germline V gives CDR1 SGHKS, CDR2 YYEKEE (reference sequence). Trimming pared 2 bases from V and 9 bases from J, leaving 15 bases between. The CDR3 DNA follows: TGTGCCAGCAGCTTCCCTGGGGGTGCCTCTTCACCCCTCCACTTT. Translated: CASSFPGGASSPLHF.

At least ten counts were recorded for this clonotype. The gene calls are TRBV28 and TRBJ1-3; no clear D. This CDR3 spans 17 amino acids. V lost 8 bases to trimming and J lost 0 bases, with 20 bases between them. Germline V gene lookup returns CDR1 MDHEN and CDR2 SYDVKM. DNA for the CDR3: TGTGCCAGCGGGGAACAATCCGGGTTAAACTCTGGAAACACCATATATTTT. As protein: CASGEQSGLNSGNTIYF.

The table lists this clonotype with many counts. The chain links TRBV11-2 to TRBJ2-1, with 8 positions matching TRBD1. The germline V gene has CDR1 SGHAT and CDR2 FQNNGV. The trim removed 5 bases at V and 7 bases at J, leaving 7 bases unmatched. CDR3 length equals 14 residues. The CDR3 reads CASSPNRGTNEQFF. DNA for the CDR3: TGTGCCAGCAGCCCCAACAGGGGGACTAATGAGCAGTTCTTC.

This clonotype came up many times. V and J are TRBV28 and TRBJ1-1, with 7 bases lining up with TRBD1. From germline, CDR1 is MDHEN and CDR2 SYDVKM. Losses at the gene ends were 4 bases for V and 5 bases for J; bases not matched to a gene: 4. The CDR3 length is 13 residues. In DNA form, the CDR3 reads TGTGCCAGCAGTTCGACAGGGAGAACTGAAGCTTTCTTT. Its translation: CASSSTGRTEAFF.

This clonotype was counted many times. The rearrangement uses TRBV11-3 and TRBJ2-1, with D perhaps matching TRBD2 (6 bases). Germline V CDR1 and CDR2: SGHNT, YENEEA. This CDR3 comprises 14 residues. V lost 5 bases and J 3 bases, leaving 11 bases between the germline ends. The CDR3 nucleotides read TGTGCCAGCAGCCCACGGGAGAACTACAATGAGCAGTTCTTC. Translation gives CASSPRENYNEQFF. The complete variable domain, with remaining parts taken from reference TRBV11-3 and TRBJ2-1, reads EAGVVQSPRYKIIEKKQPVAFWCNPISGHNTLYWYLQNLGQGPELLIRYENEEAVDDSQLPKDRFSAERLKGVDSTLKIQPAELGDSAVYLCASSPRENYNEQFFGPGTRLTVL.

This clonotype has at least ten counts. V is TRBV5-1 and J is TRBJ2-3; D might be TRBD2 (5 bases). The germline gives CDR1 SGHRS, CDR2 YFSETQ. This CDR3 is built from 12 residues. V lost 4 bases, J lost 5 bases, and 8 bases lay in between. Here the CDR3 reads CASSVAGDTQYF. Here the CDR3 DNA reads TGCGCCAGCAGCGTTGCGGGAGATACGCAGTATTTT.

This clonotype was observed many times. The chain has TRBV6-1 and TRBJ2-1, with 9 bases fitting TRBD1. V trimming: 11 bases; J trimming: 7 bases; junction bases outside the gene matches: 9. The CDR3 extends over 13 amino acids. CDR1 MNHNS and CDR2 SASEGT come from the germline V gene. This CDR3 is CALGQGGLNEQFF. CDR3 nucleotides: TGTGCCCTGGGACAGGGCGGTTTGAATGAGCAGTTCTTC.

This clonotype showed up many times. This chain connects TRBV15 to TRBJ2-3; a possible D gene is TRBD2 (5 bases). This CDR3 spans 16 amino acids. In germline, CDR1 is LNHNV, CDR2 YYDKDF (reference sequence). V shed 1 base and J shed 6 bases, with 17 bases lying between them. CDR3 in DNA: TGTGCCACCAGCAGAGTGGTAGGTGGAGGCTCGGATACGCAGTATTTT. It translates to CATSRVVGGGSDTQYF.

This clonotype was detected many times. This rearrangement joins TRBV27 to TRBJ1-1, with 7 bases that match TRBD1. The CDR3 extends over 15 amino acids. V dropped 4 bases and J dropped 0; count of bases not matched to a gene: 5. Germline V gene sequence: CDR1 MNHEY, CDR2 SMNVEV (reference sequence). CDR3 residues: CASSWTGLLNTEAFF. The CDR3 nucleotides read TGTGCCAGCAGTTGGACAGGCCTATTGAACACTGAAGCTTTCTTT.

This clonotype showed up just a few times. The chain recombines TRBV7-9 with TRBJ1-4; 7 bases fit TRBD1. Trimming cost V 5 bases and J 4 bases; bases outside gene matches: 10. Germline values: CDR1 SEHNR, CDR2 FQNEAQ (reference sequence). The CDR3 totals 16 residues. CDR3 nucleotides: TGTGCCAGCAGCCCTCCGAGACAGGGTATTAATGAAAAACTGTTTTTT. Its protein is CASSPPRQGINEKLFF.

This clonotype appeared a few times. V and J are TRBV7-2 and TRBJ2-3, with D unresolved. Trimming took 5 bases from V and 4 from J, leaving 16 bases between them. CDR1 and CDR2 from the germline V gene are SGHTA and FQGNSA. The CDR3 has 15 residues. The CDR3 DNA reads TGTGCCAGCAGCCTCGCACCTGGGCGCCCAGATACGCAGTATTTT. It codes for CASSLAPGRPDTQYF.

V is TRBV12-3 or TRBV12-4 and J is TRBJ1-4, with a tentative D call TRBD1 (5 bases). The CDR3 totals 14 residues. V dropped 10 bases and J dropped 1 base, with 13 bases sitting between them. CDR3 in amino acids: CATAGGLTNEKLFF. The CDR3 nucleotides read TGTGCCACCGCCGGGGGTTTAACTAATGAAAAACTGTTTTTT.

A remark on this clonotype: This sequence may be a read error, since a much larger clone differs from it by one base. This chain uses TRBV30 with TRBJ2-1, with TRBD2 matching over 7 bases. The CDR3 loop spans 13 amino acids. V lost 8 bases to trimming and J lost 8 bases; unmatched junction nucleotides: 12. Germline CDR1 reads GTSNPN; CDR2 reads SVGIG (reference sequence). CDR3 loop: CAREREGPDEQFF. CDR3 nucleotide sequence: TGTGCCCGGGAGCGGGAAGGTCCGGATGAGCAGTTCTTC.

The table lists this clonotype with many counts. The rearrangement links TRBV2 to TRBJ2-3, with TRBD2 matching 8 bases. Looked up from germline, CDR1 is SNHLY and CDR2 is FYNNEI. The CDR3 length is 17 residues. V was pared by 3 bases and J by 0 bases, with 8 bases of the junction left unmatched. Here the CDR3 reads CASSEELAVLSTDTQYF. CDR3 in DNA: TGTGCCAGCAGTGAGGAACTAGCGGTTCTTAGCACAGATACGCAGTATTTT.

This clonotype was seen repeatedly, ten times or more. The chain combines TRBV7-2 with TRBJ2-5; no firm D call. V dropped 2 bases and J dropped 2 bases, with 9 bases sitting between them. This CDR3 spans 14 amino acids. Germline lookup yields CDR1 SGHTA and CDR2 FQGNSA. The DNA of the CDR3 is TGTGCCAGCAGCTTAAATAAGGGACAAGAGACCCAGTACTTC. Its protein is CASSLNKGQETQYF.

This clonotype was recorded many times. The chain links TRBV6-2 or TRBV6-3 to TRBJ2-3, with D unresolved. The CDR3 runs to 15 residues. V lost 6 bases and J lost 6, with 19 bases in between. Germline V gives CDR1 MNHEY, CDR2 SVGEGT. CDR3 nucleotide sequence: TGTGCCAGCAGCTCCTCGGTCCGGACCCGGGATACGCAGTATTTT. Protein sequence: CASSSSVRTRDTQYF.

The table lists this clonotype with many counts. CDR3 residues: CSADSSLAGGFEQYF. The CDR3 DNA follows: TGCAGTGCCGACTCCTCCCTAGCGGGAGGATTCGAGCAGTACTTC. The rearrangement uses TRBV20-1 and TRBJ2-7, with 11 bases lining up with TRBD2. This CDR3 region has 15 residues. The germline V gene has CDR1 DFQATT and CDR2 SNEGSKA (reference sequence). V shed 6 bases, J shed 6 bases, and the junction held 13 bases outside the gene matches.

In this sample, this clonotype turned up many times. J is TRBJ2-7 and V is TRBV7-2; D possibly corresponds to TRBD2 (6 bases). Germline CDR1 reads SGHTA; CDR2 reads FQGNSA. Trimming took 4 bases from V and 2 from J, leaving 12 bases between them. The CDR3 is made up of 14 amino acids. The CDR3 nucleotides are TGTGCCAGCAGCTCGGACGGAGGGCCCTACGAGCAGTACTTC. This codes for CASSSDGGPYEQYF.